Presented here are 17 T cell receptor beta chains from one specimen sequenced in a study of blood T cell repertoires in COVID-19. The table came from immunoSEQ multiplex PCR; TCRdb's copy has only in-frame clones and leaves some out. The sample records some 130,000 clones, about nine tenths being singletons. Sequencing was done on a sample of peripheral blood. These receptor sequences come from a middle-aged man with acute or convalescent COVID-19.

This sequence joins TRBV5-1 and TRBJ2-7, with TRBD2 identical over 15 bases. V shed 4 bases, J shed 6 bases, and the junction held 5 bases outside the gene matches. CDR1 is SGHRS and CDR2 is YFSETQ in the germline V gene. The CDR3 is 15 residues long. The CDR3 protein is CASSGLAGGPGEQYF. CDR3 coding DNA: TGCGCCAGCAGCGGACTAGCGGGAGGGCCCGGCGAGCAGTACTTC. The full variable domain, in which reference TRBV5-1 and TRBJ2-7 provide the parts outside the CDR3, is KAGVTQTPRYLIKTRGQQVTLSCSPISGHRSVSWYQQTPGQGLQFLFEYFSETQRNKGNFPGRFSGRQFSNSRSEMNVSTLELGDSALYLCASSGLAGGPGEQYFGPGTRLTVT.

This chain links TRBV25-1 with TRBJ2-1; no firm D call. The CDR3 loop spans 15 amino acids. Germline assignment: CDR1 MGHDK and CDR2 SYGVNS. V lost 1 base, J lost 5 bases, and 12 bases lay in between. Here the CDR3 DNA reads TGTGCCAGCAGTGAATTCGGTCTCCCGAACAATGAGCAGTTCTTC. Translating it yields CASSEFGLPNNEQFF. Filled out from reference TRBV25-1 and TRBJ2-1, the complete variable domain reads EADIYQTPRYLVIGTGKKITLECSQTMGHDKMYWYQQDPGMELHLIHYSYGVNSTEKGDLSSESTVSRIRTEHFPLTLESARPSHTSQYLCASSEFGLPNNEQFFGPGTRLTVL.

The gene calls are TRBV7-2 and TRBJ1-2, with 7 bases identical to TRBD1. This CDR3 region has 15 residues. Germline CDR1 is SGHTA and CDR2 is FQGNSA. With 1 base clipped from V and 7 bases from J, the junction kept 9 bases outside the gene matches. This CDR3 is CASSLVGQGVSGYTF. In DNA form, the CDR3 reads TGTGCCAGCAGCTTAGTGGGTCAGGGGGTGAGTGGCTACACCTTC.

The chain employs TRBV30 and TRBJ2-1; 15 bases align to TRBD2. Trimming cost V 6 bases and J 11 bases; bases outside gene matches: 5. Germline V lookup: CDR1 GTSNPN, CDR2 SVGIG (reference sequence). The CDR3 spans 13 residues. CDR3 in amino acids: CACRTSGGAQQFF. The CDR3 DNA reads as TGTGCCTGTAGGACTAGCGGGGGGGCCCAGCAGTTCTTC.

The V and J genes are TRBV2 and TRBJ2-7, with 8 bases fitting TRBD1. Germline V gene lookup returns CDR1 SNHLY and CDR2 FYNNEI. J gave up 3 bases and V 4 bases, and 8 bases lay outside the gene matches. The CDR3 has 15 residues. CDR3 amino acids: CASSAGGAGYYEQYF. CDR3 coding DNA: TGTGCCAGCAGTGCAGGGGGCGCGGGTTACTACGAGCAGTACTTC.

This chain joins TRBV5-1 and TRBJ1-5; D remains ambiguous. Deletions cut 5 bases from V and 6 bases from J, with 18 bases between. The germline CDR1 and CDR2 sequences are SGHRS and YFSETQ. The length of the CDR3 is 15 residues. Here the CDR3 DNA reads TGCGCCAGCAGTCGGACGGGAGTAGTAGGTCAGCCCCAGCATTTT. It translates to CASSRTGVVGQPQHF.

V is TRBV28 and J is TRBJ2-7; no definite D call. CDR1 is MDHEN, CDR2 SYDVKM, per germline. The CDR3 runs 13 residues. V lost 5 bases and J lost 5, with 13 bases in between. CDR3 bases: TGTGCCAGCAGTAAAGGCGGTCGGGACGAGCAGTACTTC. Amino acid sequence: CASSKGGRDEQYF.

The chain uses TRBV5-1 and TRBJ1-1; 8 bases map to TRBD1. CDR3 length equals 14 residues. Germline V gives CDR1 SGHRS, CDR2 YFSETQ. V was pared by 4 bases and J by 4 bases, with 6 bases of the junction left unmatched. CDR3 in amino acids: CASSAGQGLTEAFF. CDR3 coding DNA: TGCGCCAGCAGCGCCGGACAGGGTCTCACTGAAGCTTTCTTT.

The rearrangement links TRBV11-2 to TRBJ1-4; a weak D match, TRBD1 (5 bases). This CDR3 comprises 15 residues. Germline CDR1 reads SGHAT; CDR2 reads FQNNGV. V shed 6 bases and J shed 8 bases, with 19 bases lying between them. The CDR3 loop reads CASSSGSGGREKLFF. DNA of the CDR3: TGTGCCAGCAGTTCAGGGTCGGGAGGCAGGGAAAAACTGTTTTTT.

The V gene is TRBV28, the J gene TRBJ1-1; TRBD1 aligns across 9 bases. The V and J ends lost 8 bases and 0 bases, in that order; junction bases with no gene match: 13. The CDR3 is made up of 17 amino acids. CDR1 MDHEN and CDR2 SYDVKM come from the germline V gene. The CDR3, as DNA: TGTGCCAGCTTCAGTTCGGACAGGGGATGGGTGAACACTGAAGCTTTCTTT. The encoded protein is CASFSSDRGWVNTEAFF.

V gene TRBV5-6 combines with J gene TRBJ1-2; D might be TRBD1 (6 bases). There are 16 residues in the CDR3. Trimming left V 0 bases short and J 3 bases short, with 15 bases between. Germline CDR1 SGHDT, CDR2 YYEEEE. Here the CDR3 DNA reads TGTGCCAGCAGCTTGGGCCAGGGGAATCTTTACTATGGCTACACCTTC. It specifies CASSLGQGNLYYGYTF. Drawing the rest from reference TRBV5-6 and TRBJ1-2, the complete variable domain is DAGVTQSPTHLIKTRGQQVTLRCSPKSGHDTVSWYQQALGQGPQFIFQYYEEEERQRGNFPDRFSGHQFPNYSSELNVNALLLGDSALYLCASSLGQGNLYYGYTFGSGTRLTVV.

The rearrangement joins TRBV28 to TRBJ2-1, with 10 bases lining up with TRBD2. This CDR3 is 16 amino acids long. J was trimmed by 4 bases and V by 5 bases; bases with no gene match: 8. CDR1 MDHEN and CDR2 SYDVKM come from the germline V gene. CDR3 in amino acids: CASSLRTSGSYNEQFF. Here the CDR3 DNA reads TGTGCCAGCAGTCTTCGGACTAGCGGTTCTTACAATGAGCAGTTCTTC.

The chain carries TRBV6-5 and TRBJ2-7, with 10 bases that match TRBD1. Germline loops: CDR1 MNHEY, CDR2 SVGAGI. The CDR3 runs to 14 residues. V trimming: 2 bases; J trimming: 5 bases; junction bases outside the gene matches: 3. The CDR3 bases are TGTGCCAGCAGTTACGGGACAGGGGATGACGAGCAGTACTTC. Translation: CASSYGTGDDEQYF.

This sequence joins TRBV7-9 and TRBJ2-3; tentative D call: TRBD2 (6 bases). This CDR3 has 14 amino acids. Germline V lookup: CDR1 SEHNR, CDR2 FQNEAQ (reference sequence). V gave up 5 bases and J gave up 4 bases, with 13 bases separating them. The CDR3 DNA follows: TGTGCCAGCAGCCTCGGACTAAGCGCAGATACGCAGTATTTT. Translation gives CASSLGLSADTQYF.

The gene calls are TRBV11-2 and TRBJ1-2; D not certain. V was pared by 2 bases and J by 13 bases, with 23 bases between. Germline assignment: CDR1 SGHAT and CDR2 FQNNGV. The length of the CDR3 is 15 residues. Written as DNA, the CDR3 is TGTGCCAGCAGCTTAAATGATTGGGCGGCCCTAGCCGCCACCTTC. Its protein product is CASSLNDWAALAATF.

V gene TRBV9 combines with J gene TRBJ1-2; D possibly corresponds to TRBD1 (6 bases). Germline-derived CDR1 and CDR2 are SGDLS and YYNGEE. Trimming removed 4 bases from V and 6 bases from J, with 19 bases in between. CDR3 size: 15 residues. CDR3 region: CASSPWGAGADGYTF. CDR3 sequence (DNA): TGTGCCAGCAGCCCCTGGGGGGCGGGGGCGGATGGCTACACCTTC.

The chain has TRBV27 and TRBJ1-5; tentatively, D is TRBD1 (6 bases). The CDR3 runs 15 residues. Trimming removed 10 bases at V and 4 bases at J, with 20 bases between. The germline CDR1 and CDR2 sequences are MNHEY and SMNVEV (reference sequence). The CDR3 nucleotides read TGTGCCACTTGGTCCGCTCAGGGGCTGAATCAGCCCCAGCATTTT. It specifies CATWSAQGLNQPQHF.